Presented here are 2 T cell receptor beta chains from one specimen sequenced in a study of shared clonotypes between healthy human individuals. Sequencing used immunoSEQ multiplex PCR; TCRdb keeps in-frame clones, though not all of them. The sample has 450,000 to 600,000 clones; less than 85% are singletons. The material sequenced was PBMCs. The receptors derive from a woman in her 40s in good health. Some clones in this sample may be carry-over from other donors' samples.

The rearrangement links TRBV7-2 to TRBJ2-7; D might be TRBD1 (6 bases). The ends were cut back, 3 bases at V and 4 bases at J, with 16 bases in the middle. CDR1 and CDR2 from the germline V gene are SGHTA and FQGNSA. This CDR3 is 15 amino acids long. CDR3 bases: TGTGCCAGCAGCTTCCGACAGGCCCTCTCTTACGAGCAGTACTTC. This gives the protein CASSFRQALSYEQYF.

The chain employs TRBV7-2 and TRBJ2-5, with 7 bases that match TRBD1. V trimming: 5 bases; J trimming: 0 bases; junction bases outside the gene matches: 6. The CDR3 spans 15 residues. Looked up from germline, CDR1 is SGHTA and CDR2 is FQGNSA. The CDR3 protein is CASSPQGVYQETQYF. As DNA, the CDR3 is TGTGCCAGCAGCCCCCAGGGGGTCTACCAAGAGACCCAGTACTTC.